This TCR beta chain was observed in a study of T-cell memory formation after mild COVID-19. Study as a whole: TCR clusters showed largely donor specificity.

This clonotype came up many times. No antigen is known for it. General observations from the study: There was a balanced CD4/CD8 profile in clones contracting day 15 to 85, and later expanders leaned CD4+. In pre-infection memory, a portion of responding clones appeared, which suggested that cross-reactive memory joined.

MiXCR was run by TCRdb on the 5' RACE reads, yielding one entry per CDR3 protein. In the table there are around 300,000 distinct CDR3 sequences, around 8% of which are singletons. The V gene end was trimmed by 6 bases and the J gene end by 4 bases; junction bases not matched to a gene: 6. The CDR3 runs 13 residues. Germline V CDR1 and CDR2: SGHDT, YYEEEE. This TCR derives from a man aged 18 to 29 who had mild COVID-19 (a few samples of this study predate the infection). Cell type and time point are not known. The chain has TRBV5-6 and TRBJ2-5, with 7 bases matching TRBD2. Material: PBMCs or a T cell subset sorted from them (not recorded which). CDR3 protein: CASTWEGRETQYF. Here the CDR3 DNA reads TGTGCCAGCACCTGGGAGGGCCGAGAGACCCAGTACTTC.